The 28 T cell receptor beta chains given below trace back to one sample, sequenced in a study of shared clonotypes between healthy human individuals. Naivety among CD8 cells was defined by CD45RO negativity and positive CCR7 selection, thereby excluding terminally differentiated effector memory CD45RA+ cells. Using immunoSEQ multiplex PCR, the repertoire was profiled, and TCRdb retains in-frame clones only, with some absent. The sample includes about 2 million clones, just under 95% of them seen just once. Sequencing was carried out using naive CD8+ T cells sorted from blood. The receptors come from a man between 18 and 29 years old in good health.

CDR3 in DNA: TGTGCCAGCTCGCTAACTAGCGGGATGAGCAATGAGCAGTTCTTC. Translated: CASSLTSGMSNEQFF. V and J are TRBV27 and TRBJ2-1, with 10 bases fitting TRBD2. Trimming cost V 8 bases and J 6 bases; bases outside gene matches: 10. Germline V gives CDR1 MNHEY, CDR2 SMNVEV (reference sequence). The CDR3 consists of 15 residues.

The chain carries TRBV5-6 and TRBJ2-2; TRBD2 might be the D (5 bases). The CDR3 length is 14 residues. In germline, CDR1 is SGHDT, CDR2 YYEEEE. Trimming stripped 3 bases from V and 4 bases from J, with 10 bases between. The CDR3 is CASSSLLGTGELFF. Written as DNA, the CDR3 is TGTGCCAGCAGCTCCTTACTAGGCACCGGGGAGCTGTTTTTT.

The CDR3, as DNA: TGTGCCAGCAGCTTATCAGGGCAGGAGGGCTACACCTTC. Translated: CASSLSGQEGYTF. V and J are TRBV7-9 and TRBJ1-2; perhaps TRBD1 as D (5 bases). CDR1 SEHNR and CDR2 FQNEAQ come from the germline V gene (reference sequence). Trimming stripped 2 bases from V and 8 bases from J, with 12 bases between. This CDR3 is 13 amino acids long.

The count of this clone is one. This chain's CDR3 is CSVEEMNTGELFF. DNA of the CDR3: TGCAGCGTTGAAGAAATGAATACCGGGGAGCTGTTTTTT. This chain joins TRBV29-1 and TRBJ2-2, with D hard to call. The germline V gene encodes CDR1 SQVTM and CDR2 ANQGSEA. Trimming cost V 0 bases and J 5 bases, with 7 bases left between them. The CDR3 consists of 13 residues.

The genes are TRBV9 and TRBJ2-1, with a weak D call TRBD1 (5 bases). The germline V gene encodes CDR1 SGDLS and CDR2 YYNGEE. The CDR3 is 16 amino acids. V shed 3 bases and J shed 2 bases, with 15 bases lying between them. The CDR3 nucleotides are TGTGCCAGCAGCGGTCTAGGGGTTTCTACCTACAATGAGCAGTTCTTC. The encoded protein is CASSGLGVSTYNEQFF.

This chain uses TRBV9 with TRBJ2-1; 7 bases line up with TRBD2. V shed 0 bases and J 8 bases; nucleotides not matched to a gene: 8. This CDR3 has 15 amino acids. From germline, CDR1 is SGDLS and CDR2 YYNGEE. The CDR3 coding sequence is TGTGCCAGCAGCGTAGGGGCTAGCGGTTTGGATGAGCAGTTCTTC. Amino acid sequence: CASSVGASGLDEQFF.

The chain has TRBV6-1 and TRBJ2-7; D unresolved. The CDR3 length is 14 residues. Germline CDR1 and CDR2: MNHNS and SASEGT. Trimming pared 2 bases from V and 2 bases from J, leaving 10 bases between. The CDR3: CASSERNSPYEQYF. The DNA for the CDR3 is TGTGCCAGCAGTGAAAGGAACAGCCCCTACGAGCAGTACTTC.

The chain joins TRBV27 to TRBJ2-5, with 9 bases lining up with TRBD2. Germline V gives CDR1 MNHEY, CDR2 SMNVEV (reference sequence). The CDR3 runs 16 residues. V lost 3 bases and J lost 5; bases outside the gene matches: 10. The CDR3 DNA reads TGTGCCAGCAGTTTTATTAGCGGGAGATTGGATGAGACCCAGTACTTC. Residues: CASSFISGRLDETQYF.

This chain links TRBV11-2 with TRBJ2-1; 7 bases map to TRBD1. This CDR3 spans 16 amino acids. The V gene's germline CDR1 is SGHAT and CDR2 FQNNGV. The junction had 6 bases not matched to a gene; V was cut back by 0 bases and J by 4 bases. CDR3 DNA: TGTGCCAGCAGCTTAGATCTGGGACAGCCGTACAATGAGCAGTTCTTC. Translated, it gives CASSLDLGQPYNEQFF.

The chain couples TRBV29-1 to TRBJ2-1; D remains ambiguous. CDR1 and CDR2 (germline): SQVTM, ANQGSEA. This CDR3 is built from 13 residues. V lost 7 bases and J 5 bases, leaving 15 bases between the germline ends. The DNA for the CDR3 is TGCAGCGCCCGCGGCGCCGGTCACAATGAGCAGTTCTTC. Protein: CSARGAGHNEQFF.

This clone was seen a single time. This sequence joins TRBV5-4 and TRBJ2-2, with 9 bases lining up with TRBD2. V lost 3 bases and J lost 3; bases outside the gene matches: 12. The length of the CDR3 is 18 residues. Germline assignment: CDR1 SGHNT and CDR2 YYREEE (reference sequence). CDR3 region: CASSSEGAGGTDTGELFF. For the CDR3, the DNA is TGTGCCAGCAGCTCCGAAGGGGCGGGGGGGACCGACACCGGGGAGCTGTTTTTT.

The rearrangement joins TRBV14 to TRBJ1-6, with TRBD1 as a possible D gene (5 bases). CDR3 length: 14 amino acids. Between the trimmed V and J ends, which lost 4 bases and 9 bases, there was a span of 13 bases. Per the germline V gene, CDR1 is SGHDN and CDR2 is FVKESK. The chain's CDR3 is CASSLMGPGSPLHF. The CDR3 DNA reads TGTGCCAGCAGCCTTATGGGGCCGGGTTCACCCCTCCACTTT.

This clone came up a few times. CDR3 residues: CASIGGLAPDTQYF. CDR3 nucleotides: TGTGCCAGCATCGGGGGCCTCGCCCCAGATACGCAGTATTTT. The gene calls are TRBV5-6 and TRBJ2-3, with D possibly called TRBD1 or TRBD2 (6 bases each). The CDR3 spans 14 residues. The ends were cut back, 6 bases at V and 4 bases at J, with 15 bases in the middle. Germline CDR1 and CDR2: SGHDT and YYEEEE.

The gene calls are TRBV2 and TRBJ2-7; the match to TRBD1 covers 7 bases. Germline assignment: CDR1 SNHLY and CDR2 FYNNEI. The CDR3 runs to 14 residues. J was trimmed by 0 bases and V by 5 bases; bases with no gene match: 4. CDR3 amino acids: CASSYGQASYEQYF. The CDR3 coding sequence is TGTGCCAGCAGTTACGGACAGGCCTCCTACGAGCAGTACTTC.

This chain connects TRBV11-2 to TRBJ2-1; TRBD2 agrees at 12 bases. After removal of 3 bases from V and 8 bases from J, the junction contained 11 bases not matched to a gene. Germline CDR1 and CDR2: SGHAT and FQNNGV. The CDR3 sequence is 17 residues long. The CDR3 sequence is CASSFTLAGGILHEQFF. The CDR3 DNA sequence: TGTGCCAGCAGCTTCACACTAGCGGGAGGTATCCTCCATGAGCAGTTCTTC.

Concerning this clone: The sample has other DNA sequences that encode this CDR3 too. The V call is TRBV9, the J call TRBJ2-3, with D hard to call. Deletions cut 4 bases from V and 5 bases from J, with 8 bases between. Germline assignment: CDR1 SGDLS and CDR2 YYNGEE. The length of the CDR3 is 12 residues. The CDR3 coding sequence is TGTGCCAGCAGCCTGAGAGGAGATACGCAGTATTTT. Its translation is CASSLRGDTQYF.

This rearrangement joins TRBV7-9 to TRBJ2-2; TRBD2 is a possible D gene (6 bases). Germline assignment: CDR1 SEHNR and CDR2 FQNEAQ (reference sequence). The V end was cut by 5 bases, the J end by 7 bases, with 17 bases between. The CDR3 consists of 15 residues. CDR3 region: CASSQTSSFGGELFF. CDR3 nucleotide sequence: TGTGCCAGCAGCCAAACTAGCAGTTTCGGCGGGGAGCTGTTTTTT.

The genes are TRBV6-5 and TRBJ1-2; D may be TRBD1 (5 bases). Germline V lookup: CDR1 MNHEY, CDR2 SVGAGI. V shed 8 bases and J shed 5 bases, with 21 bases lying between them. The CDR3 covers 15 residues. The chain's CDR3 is CASRGLGAPAYGYTF. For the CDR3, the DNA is TGTGCCAGCCGAGGGTTAGGGGCCCCCGCTTATGGCTACACCTTC.

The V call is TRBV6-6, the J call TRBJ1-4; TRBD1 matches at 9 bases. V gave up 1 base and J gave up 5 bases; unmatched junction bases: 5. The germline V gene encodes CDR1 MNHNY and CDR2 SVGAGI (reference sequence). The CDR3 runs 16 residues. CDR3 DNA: TGTGCCAGCAGTTACTGGGGGACAGGGCTAAATGAAAAACTGTTTTTT. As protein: CASSYWGTGLNEKLFF.

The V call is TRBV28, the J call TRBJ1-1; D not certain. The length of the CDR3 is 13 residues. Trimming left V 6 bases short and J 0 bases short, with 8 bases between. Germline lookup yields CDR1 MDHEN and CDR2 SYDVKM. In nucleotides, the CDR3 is TGTGCCAGCAGCTGGAGGGTGAACACTGAAGCTTTCTTT. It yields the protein CASSWRVNTEAFF.

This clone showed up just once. CDR3 in DNA: TGTGCCAGCAGTTTATTCCCAGAGAGCGCCTACGAGCAGTACTTC. This translates into CASSLFPESAYEQYF. The chain couples TRBV28 to TRBJ2-7; D is uncertain. This CDR3 comprises 15 residues. Germline loops: CDR1 MDHEN, CDR2 SYDVKM. Between the trimmed V and J ends, which lost 1 base and 2 bases, there was a span of 12 bases.

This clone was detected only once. CDR3 bases: TGTGCCAGCAGCTTGGGGCCCGGACTAGCGGGGTTGGAGCAGTTCTTC. It encodes CASSLGPGLAGLEQFF. J is TRBJ2-1 and V is TRBV7-9; 12 nucleotides align to TRBD2. The V gene end was trimmed by 3 bases and the J gene end by 10 bases; junction bases not matched to a gene: 10. Germline CDR1 SEHNR, CDR2 FQNEAQ (reference sequence). This CDR3 has 16 residues.

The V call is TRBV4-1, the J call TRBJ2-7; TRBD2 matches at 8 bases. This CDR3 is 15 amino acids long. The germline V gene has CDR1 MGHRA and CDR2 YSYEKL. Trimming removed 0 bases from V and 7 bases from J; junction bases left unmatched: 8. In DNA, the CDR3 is TGCGCCAGCAGCCAAGAAAGGGGACTAGGGGCTGAGCAGTACTTC. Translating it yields CASSQERGLGAEQYF.

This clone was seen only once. This CDR3 reads CASSYLDFAADTQYF. CDR3 nucleotide sequence: TGTGCCAGCAGCTACCTAGATTTTGCAGCTGATACGCAGTATTTT. The chain recombines TRBV7-2 with TRBJ2-3, with D unclear. There are 15 residues in the CDR3. V was pared by 4 bases and J by 6 bases, with 17 bases between. Germline V gene data show CDR1 as SGHTA and CDR2 as FQGNSA.

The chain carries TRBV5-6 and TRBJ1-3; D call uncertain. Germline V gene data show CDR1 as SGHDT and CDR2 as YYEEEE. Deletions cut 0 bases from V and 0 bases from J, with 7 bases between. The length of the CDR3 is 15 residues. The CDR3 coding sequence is TGTGCCAGCAGCTTGGCCGGGAACTCTGGAAACACCATATATTTT. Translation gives CASSLAGNSGNTIYF.

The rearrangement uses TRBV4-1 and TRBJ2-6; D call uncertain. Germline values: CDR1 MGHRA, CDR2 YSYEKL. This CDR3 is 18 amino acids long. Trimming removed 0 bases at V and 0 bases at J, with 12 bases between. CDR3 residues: CASSQEAPSRSGANVLTF. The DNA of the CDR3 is TGCGCCAGCAGCCAAGAGGCTCCATCGCGCTCTGGGGCCAACGTCCTGACTTTC.

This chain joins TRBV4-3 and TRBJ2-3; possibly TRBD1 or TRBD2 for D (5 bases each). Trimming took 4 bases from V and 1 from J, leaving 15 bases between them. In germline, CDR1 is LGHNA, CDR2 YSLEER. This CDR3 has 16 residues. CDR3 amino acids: CASSLLGLGGTDTQYF. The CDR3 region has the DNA TGCGCCAGCAGCCTTCTCGGACTGGGGGGCACAGATACGCAGTATTTT.

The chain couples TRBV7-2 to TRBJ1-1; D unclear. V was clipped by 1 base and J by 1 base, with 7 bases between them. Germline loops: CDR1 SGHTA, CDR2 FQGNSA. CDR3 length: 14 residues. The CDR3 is CASSLDGQNTEAFF. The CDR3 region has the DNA TGTGCCAGCAGCTTAGATGGCCAGAACACTGAAGCTTTCTTT.